A selection of T cell receptor beta chains follows, all from one sample in a study of CD8 T cells in ankylosing spondylitis. TCRdb processed the 5' RACE reads anew with MiXCR; each CDR3 protein has one entry. The data hold 300,000 to 350,000 distinct CDR3 sequences, with more than 9% observed a single time. Material: blood, either unsorted or a sorted T cell fraction (not recorded which). The origin of the receptors is a female donor with ankylosing spondylitis or in good health (not recorded which). Each CDR3 is given with its conserved first and last residue.

V gene: TRBV6-1
J gene: TRBJ2-2
CDR3 protein: CAARQGSNTGELFF

V gene: TRBV2
J gene: TRBJ2-1
CDR3 protein: CASSGDTYNEQFF

V gene: TRBV28
J gene: TRBJ2-7
CDR3 protein: CASSLRGKGGYEQYF

V gene: TRBV10-3
J gene: TRBJ2-3
CDR3 protein: CAIRESQGKRTDTQYF

V gene: TRBV20-1
J gene: TRBJ1-3
CDR3 protein: CSARDPDRGNTIYF

V gene: TRBV5-1
J gene: TRBJ2-2
CDR3 protein: CASSQGPAGTGELFF

V gene: TRBV6-5
J gene: TRBJ2-5
CDR3 protein: CASSYSTGKGETQYF

V gene: TRBV28
J gene: TRBJ2-1
CDR3 protein: CASSHNQYNEQFF

V gene: TRBV20-1
J gene: TRBJ2-7
CDR3 protein: CSARVRTATYEQYF

V gene: TRBV5-5
J gene: TRBJ2-3
CDR3 protein: CASSLMTDTQYF

V gene: TRBV5-5
J gene: TRBJ1-2
CDR3 protein: CASSLVGPANYGYTF

V gene: TRBV24-1
J gene: TRBJ2-5
CDR3 protein: CATSDPARETQYF

V gene: TRBV20-1
J gene: TRBJ2-3
CDR3 protein: CSARDRRTTDTQYF

V gene: TRBV3-1
J gene: TRBJ2-3
CDR3 protein: CTLCCMRGIASGVDTQYF

V gene: TRBV4-2
J gene: TRBJ1-5
CDR3 protein: CASSQGEGGYQPQHF

V gene: TRBV20-1
J gene: TRBJ2-3
CDR3 protein: CSATSGGVQDTQYF

V gene: TRBV6-1
J gene: TRBJ2-2
CDR3 protein: CASRPGLAGGPGELFF

V gene: TRBV7-9
J gene: TRBJ1-2
CDR3 protein: CASTQRAGYGYTF

V gene: TRBV24-1
J gene: TRBJ2-2
CDR3 protein: CATKGEVTGELFF

V gene: TRBV28
J gene: TRBJ2-3
CDR3 protein: CASSLRGRGLDTQYF

V gene: TRBV3-1
J gene: TRBJ2-7
CDR3 protein: CASSHRRGWGGEQYF

V gene: TRBV5-5
J gene: TRBJ2-2
CDR3 protein: CASRGGARELFF

V gene: TRBV28
J gene: TRBJ2-3
CDR3 protein: CASSLIPGSGADTQYF

V gene: TRBV6-5
J gene: TRBJ2-1
CDR3 protein: CASSYGTSGRWFSEEQFF

V gene: TRBV12-3/TRBV12-4
J gene: TRBJ1-5
CDR3 protein: CASSLGLFDQPQHF

V gene: TRBV4-1
J gene: TRBJ2-7
CDR3 protein: CASSQVSAGVLEQYF

V gene: TRBV30
J gene: TRBJ1-6
CDR3 protein: CAWNSGQGFNSPLHF

V gene: TRBV9
J gene: TRBJ2-7
CDR3 protein: CASSKRHGGVGEQYF

V gene: TRBV7-9
J gene: TRBJ2-6
CDR3 protein: CAAGGLSGANVLTF

V gene: TRBV10-2
J gene: TRBJ1-1
CDR3 protein: CASVLFGLTNTEAFF

V gene: TRBV5-1
J gene: TRBJ2-3
CDR3 protein: CASSLGQGSLITDTQYF

V gene: TRBV20-1
J gene: TRBJ2-5
CDR3 protein: CSARATGRETQHF

V gene: TRBV20-1
J gene: TRBJ1-1
CDR3 protein: CSASPPTGRTEAFF

V gene: TRBV5-6
J gene: TRBJ2-3
CDR3 protein: CASSLSSSILTDTQYF

V gene: TRBV7-9
J gene: TRBJ2-3
CDR3 protein: CASSLETGADTQYF

V gene: TRBV20-1
J gene: TRBJ1-3
CDR3 protein: CSARVAQGLGNTIYF

V gene: TRBV20-1
J gene: TRBJ2-7
CDR3 protein: CSARGHHRAYEQYF

V gene: TRBV20-1
J gene: TRBJ1-1
CDR3 protein: CSARDPGGTNTEAFF

V gene: TRBV5-5
J gene: TRBJ1-5
CDR3 protein: CASGTGTDYQPQHF

V gene: TRBV5-5
J gene: TRBJ1-2
CDR3 protein: CASTDGTAKNYGYTF

V gene: TRBV12-3/TRBV12-4
J gene: TRBJ2-1
CDR3 protein: CASSQPGPINEQFF

V gene: TRBV5-1
J gene: TRBJ1-1
CDR3 protein: CASRAVTNTEAFF

V gene: TRBV5-1
J gene: TRBJ1-6
CDR3 protein: CASSLETAYNSPLHF

V gene: TRBV7-2
J gene: TRBJ2-1
CDR3 protein: CASSFPVNLAENNEQFF

V gene: TRBV10-3
J gene: TRBJ2-3
CDR3 protein: CAISESISGADTQYF

V gene: TRBV28
J gene: TRBJ2-5
CDR3 protein: CASSSRLVQETQYF

V gene: TRBV20-1
J gene: TRBJ2-5
CDR3 protein: CSATGTGGTWIETQYF

V gene: TRBV11-2
J gene: TRBJ2-7
CDR3 protein: CASRAGGRSYEQYF

V gene: TRBV28
J gene: TRBJ2-3
CDR3 protein: CASSLYPRLAGEADTQYF

V gene: TRBV11-3
J gene: TRBJ2-6
CDR3 protein: CASSRDGSGANVLTF

V gene: TRBV5-6
J gene: TRBJ2-5
CDR3 protein: CASSSQNQETQYF

V gene: TRBV24-1
J gene: TRBJ1-5
CDR3 protein: CAKGRPNQPQHF

V gene: TRBV7-2
J gene: TRBJ2-7
CDR3 protein: CASSEAAFYEQYF

V gene: TRBV24-1
J gene: TRBJ1-1
CDR3 protein: CATSDRRGAEAFF

V gene: TRBV30
J gene: TRBJ2-5
CDR3 protein: CAGRFREGNQETQYF

V gene: TRBV5-1
J gene: TRBJ2-2
CDR3 protein: CASSLDARVATGELFF

V gene: TRBV5-1
J gene: TRBJ2-1
CDR3 protein: CASKPGDRGDEQFF

V gene: TRBV7-2
J gene: TRBJ2-7
CDR3 protein: CASSRTLYEQYF

V gene: TRBV27
J gene: TRBJ2-1
CDR3 protein: CASSLSGASLVVGEQFF

V gene: TRBV4-2
J gene: TRBJ2-1
CDR3 protein: CASSQALVNEQFF